A single sample is the source of the 5 T cell receptor beta chains below, sequenced in a study of blood T cell repertoires in COVID-19. Measured with immunoSEQ multiplex PCR; TCRdb has only the in-frame clones, and not every one. The sample lists a few hundred thousand clones, more than 65% occurring once. Input material: PBMCs or T cells enriched from blood (not recorded which). The receptors here all came from a man aged 45-60 years who had recovered from COVID-19.

The genes are TRBV2 and TRBJ1-5; 10 nucleotides agree with TRBD1. V lost 6 bases, J lost 2 bases, and 4 bases stayed unmatched. The CDR3 has 15 residues. Germline CDR1 reads SNHLY; CDR2 reads FYNNEI. This chain's CDR3 is CASRPGTGGNQPQHF. In DNA, the CDR3 is TGTGCCAGCAGGCCCGGGACAGGGGGCAATCAGCCCCAGCATTTT. The full variable domain, rest sourced from reference TRBV2 and TRBJ1-5, is EPEVTQTPSHQVTQMGQEVILRCVPISNHLYFYWYRQILGQKVEFLVSFYNNEISEKSEIFDDQFSVERPDGSNFTLKIRSTKLEDSAMYFCASRPGTGGNQPQHFGDGTRLSIL.

The chain links TRBV4-1 to TRBJ1-1; D is perhaps TRBD1 (5 bases). This CDR3 region has 13 residues. Germline loops: CDR1 MGHRA, CDR2 YSYEKL. Between the trimmed V and J ends, which lost 6 bases and 0 bases, there was a span of 8 bases. Here the CDR3 DNA reads TGCGCCAGCAGAACAGGAGTGAACACTGAAGCTTTCTTT. Encoded protein: CASRTGVNTEAFF.

This clone was observed a few times. The chain recombines TRBV2 with TRBJ1-6, with no clear D. Germline CDR1 is SNHLY and CDR2 is FYNNEI. The CDR3 spans 15 residues. V gave up 2 bases and J gave up 2 bases, with 7 bases separating them. CDR3 DNA: TGTGCCAGCAGTGAAACCAGGACCTATAATTCACCCCTCCACTTT. Amino acid sequence: CASSETRTYNSPLHF.

V gene TRBV6-5 combines with J gene TRBJ2-2, with D maybe TRBD2 (7 bases). This CDR3 has 15 amino acids. V was trimmed by 8 bases and J by 5 bases, leaving 18 bases between them. From germline, CDR1 is MNHEY and CDR2 SVGAGI. The DNA for the CDR3 is TGTGCCAGCTCCCAGTTCGGGGGGCTTACCGGGGAGCTGTTTTTT. Amino acid sequence: CASSQFGGLTGELFF.

V and J are TRBV4-3 and TRBJ2-5; TRBD2 matches at 14 bases. Germline assignment: CDR1 LGHNA and CDR2 YSLEER. The ends lost 3 bases at V and 4 bases at J; junction bases unmatched: 1. The CDR3 spans 15 residues. The CDR3 nucleotides are TGCGCCAGCAGCCAGGGACTAGCGGGAGTAGAGACCCAGTACTTC. Its protein product is CASSQGLAGVETQYF.